Listed here are 19 T cell receptor beta chains from one sample, sequenced in a study of cytomegalovirus exposure and HLA in healthy donors. This table comes from immunoSEQ multiplex PCR, and its TCRdb copy is limited to in-frame clones, with some not included. This table has roughly 200,000 clones, around 80% appearing once. Input material: PBMCs. Every receptor here comes from a woman aged 25 to 39 in good health and CMV-seronegative.

V gene TRBV30 combines with J gene TRBJ2-4; the D gene is possibly TRBD1 (6 bases). This CDR3 has 14 residues. The V gene's germline CDR1 is GTSNPN and CDR2 SVGIG (reference sequence). Trimming took off 2 bases at V and 3 bases at J, with 11 bases between the two ends. The CDR3: CAWSRTVNKNIQYF. CDR3 coding DNA: TGTGCCTGGAGTAGGACAGTTAACAAAAACATTCAGTACTTC.

This rearrangement joins TRBV7-2 to TRBJ1-3, with 7 bases lining up with TRBD1. CDR3 size: 14 residues. V lost 3 bases and J lost 4; bases outside the gene matches: 3. Germline CDR1 and CDR2: SGHTA and FQGNSA. The CDR3 spells CASSFTGAGNTIYF. The CDR3 DNA reads as TGTGCCAGCAGCTTTACAGGGGCGGGAAACACCATATATTTT. The full variable domain, completed using reference TRBV7-2 and TRBJ1-3, is GAGVSQSPSNKVTEKGKDVELRCDPISGHTALYWYRQSLGQGLEFLIYFQGNSAPDKSGLPSDRFSAERTGGSVSTLTIQRTQQEDSAVYLCASSFTGAGNTIYFGEGSWLTVV.

The chain combines TRBV28 with TRBJ1-3, with D possibly matching TRBD1 (5 bases). The CDR3 is 14 amino acids. V lost 3 bases to trimming and J lost 5 bases, with 11 bases between them. Germline V gives CDR1 MDHEN, CDR2 SYDVKM. CDR3 in amino acids: CASSFPGGRNTIYF. As DNA, the CDR3 is TGTGCCAGCAGTTTCCCGGGGGGTAGAAACACCATATATTTT.

This clone was counted between two and nine times. The chain employs TRBV4-1 and TRBJ1-2, with D possibly being TRBD1 (6 bases). Germline V gene lookup returns CDR1 MGHRA and CDR2 YSYEKL. V lost 3 bases, J lost 8 bases, and 16 bases lay in between. This CDR3 has 14 amino acids. CDR3 residues: CASSQGAGTKGYTF. The DNA of the CDR3 is TGCGCCAGCAGCCAGGGCGCCGGGACAAAGGGCTACACCTTC.

The chain links TRBV25-1 to TRBJ1-5; D uncertain. Germline V gene sequence: CDR1 MGHDK, CDR2 SYGVNS. Trimming removed 5 bases at V and 5 bases at J, with 10 bases between. The CDR3 contains 13 residues. The CDR3 nucleotides read TGTGCCAGCAGTCGCCAGTCCGATCAGCCCCAGCATTTT. This translates into CASSRQSDQPQHF.

The genes are TRBV6-1 and TRBJ2-1, with 9 bases that match TRBD1. The V gene end was trimmed by 5 bases and the J gene end by 5 bases; junction bases not matched to a gene: 4. This CDR3 has 14 residues. Germline V gene data show CDR1 as MNHNS and CDR2 as SASEGT. The DNA for the CDR3 is TGTGCCAGCAGTACCCGACAGGGGGACAATGAGCAGTTCTTC. Its translation: CASSTRQGDNEQFF.

This rearrangement joins TRBV19 to TRBJ2-5; 7 positions match TRBD2. There are 14 residues in the CDR3. J gave up 4 bases and V 4 bases, and 6 bases lay outside the gene matches. Germline V lookup: CDR1 LNHDA, CDR2 SQIVND (reference sequence). The CDR3 loop is CASSSRGGLETQYF. The DNA for the CDR3 is TGTGCCAGTAGTAGCCGGGGAGGGCTAGAGACCCAGTACTTC.

A few counts support this clone. The chain combines TRBV6-4 with TRBJ2-1; tentative D call: TRBD1 (6 bases). The CDR3 is made up of 15 amino acids. Germline V CDR1 and CDR2: MRHNA, SNTAGT. V was trimmed by 3 bases and J by 4 bases, leaving 13 bases between them. CDR3 loop: CASSEEQGRYNEQFF. The CDR3 DNA is TGTGCCAGCAGTGAGGAACAGGGAAGATACAATGAGCAGTTCTTC.

The gene calls are TRBV9 and TRBJ2-3; possibly TRBD2 for D (6 bases). Germline V gives CDR1 SGDLS, CDR2 YYNGEE. This CDR3 spans 14 amino acids. The V and J ends lost 2 bases and 4 bases respectively, with 11 bases between them. The CDR3 nucleotides read TGTGCCAGCAGCGTTAACGGGGGATCAGATACGCAGTATTTT. As protein: CASSVNGGSDTQYF.

The V call is TRBV30, the J call TRBJ1-3; TRBD1 matches at 8 bases. Per germline, CDR1 GTSNPN and CDR2 SVGIG (reference sequence). There are 16 residues in the CDR3. J was trimmed by 2 bases and V by 2 bases; bases with no gene match: 8. This chain's CDR3 is CAWSSIRGRAGNTIYF. The CDR3 DNA follows: TGTGCCTGGAGTTCGATCAGGGGGCGGGCTGGAAACACCATATATTTT.

J is TRBJ1-5 and V is TRBV28, with D possibly being TRBD1 (5 bases). V was shortened by 10 bases and J by 3 bases, with 19 bases between the two germline ends. The CDR3 consists of 15 residues. Per germline, CDR1 MDHEN and CDR2 SYDVKM. The CDR3 reads CATKPQGVINQPQHF. The CDR3 region has the DNA TGTGCCACCAAACCCCAGGGTGTCATCAATCAGCCCCAGCATTTT.

V gene TRBV5-1 combines with J gene TRBJ2-2; 8 positions match TRBD1. The CDR3 runs to 17 residues. Trimming took 0 bases from V and 4 from J; bases not matched to a gene: 8. Germline CDR1 and CDR2: SGHRS and YFSETQ. Here the CDR3 DNA reads TGCGCCAGCAGCTTGGGTAGAGGACAGGGTTCCACCGGGGAGCTGTTTTTT. Protein: CASSLGRGQGSTGELFF.

The rearrangement links TRBV28 to TRBJ1-3; no definite D call. This CDR3 spans 16 amino acids. Per the germline V gene, CDR1 is MDHEN and CDR2 is SYDVKM. Trimming took 5 bases from V and 0 from J, leaving 14 bases between them. The CDR3 sequence: CASSVHRTLSGNTIYF. For the CDR3, the DNA is TGTGCCAGCAGTGTTCATAGGACTCTCTCTGGAAACACCATATATTTT.

The count of this clone is one. The chain is built from TRBV10-3 and TRBJ2-7; D assignment may be TRBD1 or TRBD2 (10 bases each). The CDR3 spans 16 residues. Trimming pared 8 bases from V and 6 bases from J, leaving 26 bases between. CDR1 and CDR2 (germline): ENHRY, SYGVKD. This chain's CDR3 is CAIRDRGGTSDTEQYF. The DNA for the CDR3 is TGTGCCATCCGGGACAGGGGCGGGACTAGCGATACCGAGCAGTACTTC.

The chain is built from TRBV29-1 and TRBJ2-3, with D unresolved. This CDR3 has 12 amino acids. V was shortened by 6 bases and J by 1 base, with 8 bases between the two germline ends. Germline CDR1 and CDR2: SQVTM and ANQGSEA. CDR3 bases: TGCAGCGTCGCGGATGGCACAGATACGCAGTATTTT. This encodes CSVADGTDTQYF.

V and J are TRBV9 and TRBJ1-6; no firm D call. Germline CDR1 SGDLS, CDR2 YYNGEE. CDR3 size: 14 residues. Trimming left V 0 bases short and J 10 bases short, with 11 bases between. This CDR3 reads CASSVGTAGSPLHF. DNA for the CDR3: TGTGCCAGCAGCGTAGGAACTGCGGGATCACCCCTCCACTTT.

The chain has TRBV29-1 and TRBJ2-5; 10 nucleotides line up with TRBD2. The CDR3 runs to 15 residues. J lost 2 bases, V lost 5 bases, and 8 bases had no gene match. Germline V gene data show CDR1 as SQVTM and CDR2 as ANQGSEA. The CDR3 DNA sequence: TGCAGCGTTCCCCGATCTAGCGGGGGACAAGAGACCCAGTACTTC. This gives the protein CSVPRSSGGQETQYF.

The rearrangement links TRBV6-1 to TRBJ1-2, with 8 bases matching TRBD1. Germline V lookup: CDR1 MNHNS, CDR2 SASEGT. Trimming took 8 bases from V and 3 from J; bases not matched to a gene: 8. This CDR3 is built from 14 residues. CDR3 bases: TGTGCCAGCGCCCTAACAGGGGGAGACTATGGCTACACCTTC. It codes for CASALTGGDYGYTF.

V usage is TRBV6-1 and J usage is TRBJ1-2; perhaps TRBD1 as D (5 bases). V lost 6 bases and J 4 bases, leaving 18 bases between the germline ends. The CDR3 loop spans 15 amino acids. Germline CDR1 is MNHNS and CDR2 is SASEGT. CDR3 amino acids: CASSAGGDSIYGYTF. The CDR3 coding sequence is TGTGCCAGCAGCGCCGGGGGGGATAGTATCTATGGCTACACCTTC.